The next 31 T cell receptor beta chains were all read from a single sample in a study of T cells in Graves' hyperthyroidism and ophthalmopathy. Researchers amplified the TCR beta CDR3 regions from RNA transcripts. TCR CDR3 underwent first-round RT-PCR with the HTBI primer set. Each CDR3 protein gets one entry after TCRdb re-called the multiplex PCR reads with MiXCR. The profile shows 550,000 to 700,000 distinct CDR3 sequences, roughly 15% of them singletons. The sequenced material came from blood. Receptor source: a woman between 40 and 50 years old with Graves' ophthalmopathy.

This clonotype was detected many times. The gene calls are TRBV20-1 and TRBJ2-7; D gene unclear. The ends were cut back, 3 bases at V and 0 bases at J, with 6 bases in the middle. Germline CDR1 reads DFQATT; CDR2 reads SNEGSKA (reference sequence). CDR3 length: 12 residues. For the CDR3, the DNA is TGCAGTGCTAGTCGGAACTCCTACGAGCAGTACTTC. It encodes CSASRNSYEQYF.

Ten or more counts support this clonotype. The chain employs TRBV19 and TRBJ1-1, with D possibly TRBD1 on 5 matching bases. V was trimmed by 6 bases and J by 4 bases, leaving 21 bases between them. The CDR3 loop spans 16 amino acids. The V gene's germline CDR1 is LNHDA and CDR2 SQIVND (reference sequence). This CDR3 is CASRTGRGGRVTEAFF. As DNA, the CDR3 is TGTGCCAGTAGAACCGGAAGGGGCGGGAGGGTCACTGAAGCTTTCTTT. Variable domain in full (rest from reference TRBV19 and TRBJ1-1): DGGITQSPKYLFRKEGQNVTLSCEQNLNHDAMYWYRQDPGQGLRLIYYSQIVNDFQKGDIAEGYSVSREKKESFPLTVTSAQKNPTAFYLCASRTGRGGRVTEAFFGQGTRLTVV.

At least ten counts were recorded for this clonotype. This sequence joins TRBV28 and TRBJ1-1; D unclear. Trimming removed 5 bases at V and 5 bases at J, with 12 bases between. Germline V gene data show CDR1 as MDHEN and CDR2 as SYDVKM. The CDR3 is 13 residues long. The CDR3 DNA is TGTGCCAGCAGTCCGGGCCTGGGTACTGAAGCTTTCTTT. Translated, it gives CASSPGLGTEAFF.

This clonotype came up many times. This chain links TRBV12-3 or TRBV12-4 with TRBJ1-1, with 8 bases aligning to TRBD1. The J segment lost 12 bases and the V segment lost 3 bases, leaving 18 bases of the junction unmatched. This CDR3 comprises 16 residues. CDR3 in amino acids: CASSLGQGGTGSLPFF. The CDR3 nucleotides read TGTGCCAGCAGTTTGGGTCAGGGTGGGACAGGATCCCTCCCTTTCTTT.

This clonotype was detected many times. The chain joins TRBV6-2 or TRBV6-3 to TRBJ2-5; D gene ambiguous. The CDR3 covers 14 residues. Germline lookup yields CDR1 MNHEY and CDR2 SVGEGT. The V and J ends lost 0 bases and 0 bases respectively, with 5 bases between them. This CDR3 is CASSYSADQETQYF. The CDR3 region has the DNA TGTGCCAGCAGTTACTCGGCGGACCAAGAGACCCAGTACTTC.

This clonotype was recorded at least ten times. The chain carries TRBV2 and TRBJ2-3; 7 bases agree with TRBD2. Germline CDR1 is SNHLY and CDR2 is FYNNEI. The CDR3 runs 14 residues. Germline trimming cut 6 bases from V and 6 bases from J; bases unmatched to any gene: 9. CDR3 bases: TGTGCCAGCAGGAGGGGACTATTCCAGGATACGCAGTATTTT. This encodes CASRRGLFQDTQYF.

In this sample, this clonotype turned up many times. The chain uses TRBV7-2 and TRBJ2-7; TRBD2 is a possible D gene (5 bases). The CDR3 is 15 amino acids. V lost 1 base, J lost 0 bases, and 10 bases lay in between. Germline V gives CDR1 SGHTA, CDR2 FQGNSA. Here the CDR3 DNA reads TGTGCCAGCAGCTTAGGAGGGAGTAACTCCTACGAGCAGTACTTC. As protein: CASSLGGSNSYEQYF.

This clonotype was found many times. V is TRBV2 and J is TRBJ2-1; 7 bases are shared with TRBD1. V lost 2 bases and J lost 14; bases outside the gene matches: 6. Germline-derived CDR1 and CDR2 are SNHLY and FYNNEI. The CDR3 is 12 amino acids. Written as DNA, the CDR3 is TGTGCCAGCAGTGAATCAAACAGGGGTGAGTTCTTC. It yields the protein CASSESNRGEFF.

This clonotype showed up many times. The chain carries TRBV10-3 and TRBJ2-5; TRBD2 agrees at 13 bases. V lost 0 bases and J lost 5; bases outside the gene matches: 6. This CDR3 has 17 residues. Per germline, CDR1 ENHRY and CDR2 SYGVKD. The CDR3 here is CAISESTSGRAGETQYF. The CDR3 coding sequence is TGTGCCATCAGTGAGTCAACTAGCGGGAGGGCCGGGGAGACCCAGTACTTC.

The sample holds a few counts of this clonotype. V and J are TRBV10-3 and TRBJ1-3; D is perhaps TRBD1 (5 bases). V was cut by 6 bases and J by 0 bases, with 12 bases left in between. The CDR3 runs 15 residues. Germline CDR1 ENHRY, CDR2 SYGVKD. The CDR3 DNA is TGTGCCATCAGGACGGGGGAACTCTCTGGAAACACCATATATTTT. Residues: CAIRTGELSGNTIYF.

This clonotype turned up a few times. The chain is built from TRBV5-1 and TRBJ2-7; a possible D gene is TRBD2 (5 bases). Germline V gene sequence: CDR1 SGHRS, CDR2 YFSETQ. Trimming took off 5 bases at V and 3 bases at J, with 12 bases between the two ends. The CDR3 loop spans 13 amino acids. The chain's CDR3 is CASRLIGGYEQYF. The DNA of the CDR3 is TGCGCCAGCAGACTAATTGGAGGCTACGAGCAGTACTTC.

Ten or more counts support this clonotype. The genes are TRBV27 and TRBJ1-1; D ambiguous. V gave up 6 bases and J gave up 11 bases, with 25 bases separating them. The germline gives CDR1 MNHEY, CDR2 SMNVEV (reference sequence). CDR3 length: 15 amino acids. The CDR3 DNA sequence: TGTGCCAGCAGGCCCAGGACGCAGTCCGAGAGTAGGGCTTTCTTT. It translates to CASRPRTQSESRAFF.

This clonotype was seen repeatedly, ten times or more. The CDR3 region is CASSSTGGFQETQYF. As DNA, the CDR3 is TGTGCCAGCAGTTCAACGGGCGGGTTCCAAGAGACCCAGTACTTC. This chain connects TRBV12-3 or TRBV12-4 to TRBJ2-5, with D maybe TRBD2 (5 bases). The V and J ends lost 4 bases and 1 base respectively, with 13 bases between them. This CDR3 spans 15 amino acids.

This clonotype was counted at least ten times. This chain links TRBV6-5 with TRBJ1-2; the match to TRBD1 covers 8 bases. V was clipped by 5 bases and J by 4 bases; unmatched bases: 6. The germline V gene encodes CDR1 MNHEY and CDR2 SVGAGI. The CDR3 is 14 amino acids. The CDR3 DNA reads TGTGCCAGCAGTACTAAAGGGACAGGCTATGGCTACACCTTC. Its translation is CASSTKGTGYGYTF.

At least ten counts were recorded for this clonotype. This chain connects TRBV27 to TRBJ2-2; perhaps TRBD2 as D (5 bases). The CDR3 runs 16 residues. Trimming pared 4 bases from V and 0 bases from J, leaving 12 bases between. CDR1 is MNHEY, CDR2 SMNVEV, per germline (reference sequence). As DNA, the CDR3 is TGTGCCAGCAGTTACCTTGGCGGGCCGAACACCGGGGAGCTGTTTTTT. Amino acids: CASSYLGGPNTGELFF.

This clonotype has a count of ten or more. J is TRBJ2-5 and V is TRBV20-1; 7 bases agree with TRBD1. Germline CDR1 is DFQATT and CDR2 is SNEGSKA (reference sequence). Trimming removed 3 bases from V and 5 bases from J; junction bases left unmatched: 12. The CDR3 is 15 residues long. DNA of the CDR3: TGCAGTGCTAGCTTTGAGACAGGGAAGGCGGAGACCCAGTACTTC. Amino acid sequence: CSASFETGKAETQYF.

The table lists this clonotype with many counts. The chain couples TRBV4-1 to TRBJ2-4; D may be TRBD2 (5 bases). Trimming took 0 bases from V and 6 from J, leaving 9 bases between them. Germline values: CDR1 MGHRA, CDR2 YSYEKL. This CDR3 has 14 amino acids. Here the CDR3 reads CASSQEWGVNIQYF. For the CDR3, the DNA is TGCGCCAGCAGCCAAGAATGGGGAGTAAACATTCAGTACTTC.

This clonotype was picked up many times. The chain recombines TRBV28 with TRBJ2-7, with TRBD2 identical over 7 bases. This CDR3 comprises 18 residues. Germline assignment: CDR1 MDHEN and CDR2 SYDVKM. After removal of 7 bases from V and 1 base from J, the junction contained 19 bases not matched to a gene. The DNA for the CDR3 is TGTGCCAGCACCCTGGGGGGGAATGGGTGGGGTTCGTCCTACGAGCAGTACTTC. It yields the protein CASTLGGNGWGSSYEQYF. Drawing the rest from reference TRBV28 and TRBJ2-7, the complete variable domain is DVKVTQSSRYLVKRTGEKVFLECVQDMDHENMFWYRQDPGLGLRLIYFSYDVKMKEKGDIPEGYSVSREKKERFSLILESASTNQTSMYLCASTLGGNGWGSSYEQYFGPGTRLTVT.

This clonotype was detected ten times or more. The J gene is TRBJ2-5, the V gene TRBV5-5; 7 positions agree with TRBD1. Germline-derived CDR1 and CDR2 are SGHKS and YYEKEE (reference sequence). CDR3 size: 14 residues. The ends lost 3 bases at V and 1 base at J; junction bases unmatched: 3. CDR3 region: CASSYRDSQETQYF. The DNA of the CDR3 is TGTGCCAGCAGCTACCGGGACAGCCAAGAGACCCAGTACTTC.

Comments on this clonotype: The limits of the CDR3 on the DNA are not certain, so only TCRdb's listed CDR3 is given. The V call is TRBV29-1, the J call TRBJ2-7. The CDR3 region is 14 residues in length, termini included. Germline values: CDR1 SQVTM, CDR2 ANQGSEA. This chain's CDR3 is CSVDFGRGSYEQCF.

V gene TRBV29-1 combines with J gene TRBJ2-5; 8 bases fit TRBD1. This CDR3 spans 14 amino acids. Germline CDR1 reads SQVTM; CDR2 reads ANQGSEA. Unmatched junction bases numbered 6, after V lost 5 bases and J lost 1 base. The CDR3 here is CSVKNRGSQETQYF. The DNA of the CDR3 is TGCAGCGTTAAAAACAGGGGGAGCCAAGAGACCCAGTACTTC.

This clonotype occurred many times. This chain uses TRBV6-2 or TRBV6-3 with TRBJ1-5; 8 nucleotides align to TRBD1. Germline lookup yields CDR1 MNHEY and CDR2 SVGEGT. There are 11 residues in the CDR3. J lost 14 bases, V lost 5 bases, and 5 bases had no gene match. CDR3 in amino acids: CASSQGQGEHF. The CDR3 nucleotides read TGTGCCAGCAGTCAAGGACAGGGTGAGCATTTT.

The rearrangement links TRBV6-2 or TRBV6-3 to TRBJ1-1; the match to TRBD1 covers 7 bases. The CDR3 loop spans 13 amino acids. V dropped 6 bases and J dropped 7; count of bases not matched to a gene: 8. Germline CDR1 and CDR2: MNHEY and SVGEGT. CDR3 coding DNA: TGTGCCAGCAGAACAGGGGCCGGGGGTGAAGCTTTCTTT. This gives the protein CASRTGAGGEAFF.

This chain joins TRBV12-3 or TRBV12-4 and TRBJ1-1, with D hard to call. V lost 6 bases, J lost 8 bases, and 10 bases lay in between. This CDR3 is 11 amino acids long. The CDR3 DNA follows: TGTGCCAGCAGCGTGGACGGAGAAGCTTTCTTT. Residues: CASSVDGEAFF.

This clonotype was picked up many times. V is TRBV12-3 or TRBV12-4 and J is TRBJ2-2, with a tentative D call TRBD1 (5 bases). V was trimmed by 5 bases and J by 6 bases, leaving 16 bases between them. The CDR3 contains 15 residues. CDR3 amino acids: CASSTTTGRAGELFF. CDR3 nucleotide sequence: TGTGCCAGCAGTACTACCACAGGAAGGGCCGGGGAGCTGTTTTTT.

This clonotype appeared many times. The chain recombines TRBV12-3 or TRBV12-4 with TRBJ2-5; 8 bases fit TRBD1. The CDR3 runs to 16 residues. V lost 5 bases, J lost 4 bases, and 12 bases stayed unmatched. CDR3 bases: TGTGCCAGCAGTGCCAGACAGGGGACGGTGGGAGAGACCCAGTACTTC. It specifies CASSARQGTVGETQYF.

This clonotype was counted only a few times. This may come from a read error, since a much larger clone is one base off. The chain links TRBV12-3 or TRBV12-4 to TRBJ2-5; TRBD2 is a possible D gene (6 bases). V lost 6 bases and J 4 bases, leaving 9 bases between the germline ends. The CDR3 is 12 residues long. The CDR3 nucleotides read TGTGCCAGCAGACCGGAGGGAGAGACCCAGTACTTC. Translated: CASRPEGETQYF.

This clonotype appeared a few times. The chain combines TRBV19 with TRBJ2-7; D is unclear. Germline CDR1 is LNHDA and CDR2 is SQIVND (reference sequence). Trimming removed 6 bases at V and 4 bases at J, with 13 bases between. This CDR3 is built from 13 residues. CDR3 nucleotide sequence: TGTGCCAGTAGCCTCCGGGCCGCTTACGAGCAGTACTTC. Translated, it gives CASSLRAAYEQYF.

This clonotype has a count of ten or more. The chain links TRBV9 to TRBJ1-1; possibly TRBD1 for D (5 bases). The V gene lost 5 bases and the J gene lost 1 base, with 12 bases spanning the gap. Germline CDR1 SGDLS, CDR2 YYNGEE. The CDR3 is made up of 14 amino acids. DNA of the CDR3: TGTGCCAGCAGTGAACGGGGGGAGAACACTGAAGCTTTCTTT. Encoded protein: CASSERGENTEAFF.

This chain joins TRBV24-1 and TRBJ2-2, with D unclear. CDR1 is KGHDR and CDR2 is SFDVKD in the germline V gene. Trimming cost V 5 bases and J 2 bases, with 8 bases left between them. The CDR3 consists of 14 residues. The CDR3 here is CATSADTNTGELFF. The DNA of the CDR3 is TGTGCCACCAGTGCCGACACCAACACCGGGGAGCTGTTTTTT.

In its sample, this clonotype was seen many times. The rearrangement uses TRBV30 and TRBJ2-7; the match to TRBD1 covers 12 bases. The germline gives CDR1 GTSNPN, CDR2 SVGIG (reference sequence). The CDR3 extends over 14 amino acids. V shed 6 bases, J shed 6 bases, and the junction held 9 bases outside the gene matches. The CDR3 nucleotides are TGTGCCTGCGCTCTCGGGACAGGGGGCGGCGAGCAGTACTTC. Protein product: CACALGTGGGEQYF.